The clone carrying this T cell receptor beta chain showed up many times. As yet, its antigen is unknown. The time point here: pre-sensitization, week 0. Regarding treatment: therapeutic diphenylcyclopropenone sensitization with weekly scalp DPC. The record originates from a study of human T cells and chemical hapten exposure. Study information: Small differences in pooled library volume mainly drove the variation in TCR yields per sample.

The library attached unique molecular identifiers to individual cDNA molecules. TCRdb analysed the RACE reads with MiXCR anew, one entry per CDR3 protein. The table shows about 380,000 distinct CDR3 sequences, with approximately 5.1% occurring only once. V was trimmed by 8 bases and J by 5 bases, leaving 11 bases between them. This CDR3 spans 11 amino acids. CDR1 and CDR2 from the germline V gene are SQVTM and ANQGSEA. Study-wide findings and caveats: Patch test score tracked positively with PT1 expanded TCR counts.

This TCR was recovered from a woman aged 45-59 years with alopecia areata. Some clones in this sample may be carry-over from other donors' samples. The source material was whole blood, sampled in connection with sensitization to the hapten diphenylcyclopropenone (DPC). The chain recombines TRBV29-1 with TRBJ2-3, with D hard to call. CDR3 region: CSSKGLDTQYF. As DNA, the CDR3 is TGCAGCTCAAAAGGGTTAGATACGCAGTATTTT.